The following is a T cell receptor (beta chain) sequence with its context. This clone's antigen is unknown. Base quality data are lacking; no much larger clone is found one base away. The sample belongs to a study of cytomegalovirus exposure and HLA in healthy donors (dated by TCRdb to 2015 to 2018). For context, the study as a whole: In an earlier analysis of approximately 640 of the donors, around 300 Gb of sequence data and approximately 120 million unique TCR beta sequences from 180 million or so T cells were reported. On average, about 240,000 unique TCR beta nucleotide sequences were sequenced per donor among 300 to 500 genotyped donors of the cohort, with roughly 18% of those sequences being non-productive. In addition to the first cohort of 666 subjects, a separate validation cohort of around 110 different subjects was used. The study was designed to test whether signatures of past pathogen exposure could be identified by cataloging public T cell receptors. Because of strong linkage in the cohort, roughly 5 DR-DQ haplotypes were treated as single units for association and clustering. Among the roughly 390 genotyped donors, around 79% belonged to the genetic ancestry cluster associated with self-reported Caucasian donors. An early release covering just under 650 HLA-typed donors comprised 250 to 350 gigabases of sequencing data and about 90 million unique TCR sequences. Every repertoire in the discovery cohort had been generated on one and the same sequencing platform. Rather than using new phenotypic data, the later analysis identified candidate immune exposures from TCR beta sequences and from how often those sequences occurred across donors. A later analysis re-analyzed previously published TCR beta repertoires from about 730 donors and added high-resolution HLA genotyping to study TCR occurrence patterns. A later genetic analysis took genome-wide SNP genotypes for 398 of the 666 donors and used that subset as a discovery cohort. To predict cytomegalovirus infection status, the study combined high-throughput TCR immunosequencing, statistical association of individual TCRs with disease status, and machine learning. Typing coverage varied by locus: roughly 620-640 donors for A, B, C, DRB1 and DQB1; around 560 for DQA1; 600 to 610 for DPA1; 400 to 480 for DPB1. Donor age, sex, ethnicity and CMV serostatus were compiled alongside the repertoire data. Both class I and class II loci were covered by HLA typing, at four-digit resolution. In an earlier analysis of a few hundred of the donors, high-throughput TCR beta sequencing was used to judge whether each TCR beta V gene segment behaved as functional or pseudogenic. The study profiled the T cell repertoires of around 700 subjects by immunosequencing and related them to cytomegalovirus serostatus.

In total, over 600 healthy bone marrow donors made up the cohort. All cohort members were sampled while nominally healthy, although unrecorded immune exposures were likely present. The donor tested CMV seropositive and was one of the 289 seropositive cohort members. A peripheral blood sample was collected from each donor, and TCR beta sequencing was performed on peripheral blood mononuclear cells. Genomic DNA extraction from the blood cell samples was performed with the Qiagen DNeasy Blood Extraction Kit. General conclusions and limits of the study: Across donors, most TCR sequences were observed very rarely, whereas some public TCRs were present in many individuals. The sequencing pipeline was judged likely to have produced a cluster of highly shared sequence variants as a technical artifact. A later analysis found that TCR association rates varied across HLA loci, with DRB1 alleles showing the most associated TCRs and HLA-C alleles the fewest. When HLA alleles, especially DR and DQ, strongly co-occurred, TCR associations were difficult to assign to individual alleles. At a false discovery rate of 0.05, a later analysis linked roughly 17,000 TCR beta sequences to specific HLA alleles. V-gene and J-gene trimming of TCR beta chains was associated with a missense DCLRE1C variant in a later genetic analysis, and the association was replicated in an independent cohort. Because counts were too low, more than 15 rarely observed V segments, including chromosome 9 orphons, were left out of the earlier analysis of 587 of the donors. A later analysis reported that several top co-occurrence clusters appeared linked to parvovirus B19, influenza, CMV and Epstein-Barr virus. Because HLA typing was missing for some donors at each locus, association tests included only the typed subset. The study listed approximately 160 TCR beta chains as associated with cytomegalovirus. According to the authors, the approach could potentially be generalized to other disease states and immunological phenotypes. In a later analysis, most CMV-associated TCR beta chains were found to appear HLA-restricted, with HLA associations seemingly driven largely by CMV exposure. In vitro tests confirmed that a few of the cytomegalovirus-associated TCR beta chains recognize cytomegalovirus antigens. CMV serostatus was the only immune exposure information available for the cohort. Roughly uniform sequencing depth across donors was assumed in presence/absence analyses, although this assumption may not hold. A later analysis found that HLA-associated TCR beta chains were more clonally expanded and had lower generation probabilities than equally common non-associated chains. Cytomegalovirus status was reported to be diagnosed by the classifier with high specificity and sensitivity in both the original and validation cohorts. According to a later genetic analysis, donors in an Asian-associated ancestry cluster had fewer N-insertions in productive TCRs than the approximately 670-donor mean. A further reported finding was that TCR beta sequences accurately predicted the HLA-A and HLA-B alleles for most subjects in the first cohort. Linkage disequilibrium might explain the correlated functional status among segregating V segments, but an unknown experimental factor could not be ruled out. The cohort was sequenced for TCR beta chains only, and without alpha or paired-chain data the features that could be detected were limited. Broadly in line with IMGT annotations, most TCR beta V segments showed up in productive rearrangements about 87% or about 30% of the time in an earlier analysis of 450 to 600 of the donors.

Receptors were amplified or captured by the immunoSEQ multiplex PCR assay. A mixture of 60 forward primers for TCR Vbeta segments and 13 reverse primers for TCR Jbeta segments was used in the multiplex PCR. Amplification of the CDR3 region of rearranged TCR beta genes was performed with a multiplex PCR assay on genomic DNA. Amplified TCR beta libraries were sequenced as 87-base-pair reads on the Illumina HiSeq System. The original pipeline was this. Across the 500 to 850 repertoires, a later analysis counted some 80 million unique TCR beta chains, roughly 11 million of which were shared by at least two donors. A nearest-neighbor algorithm error-corrected the raw reads and collapsed the reads into unique sequences, merging closely related sequences to remove PCR and sequencing errors. To assign V, D and J gene segments, CDR3 sequences were aligned to IMGT reference sequences. For a sequence to be retained, a match of at least six nucleotides was required to both a V gene segment and a J gene segment. A rearrangement was called productive if the CDR3 had no stop codons and remained in frame with V and J, and every other rearrangement was called non-productive. CDR3 was defined by IMGT convention, running from the second conserved V-encoded cysteine to the conserved J-encoded phenylalanine. Sequences without an unambiguous match to a single V gene segment were excluded from the earlier analysis of about 600 of the donors. An earlier analysis of several hundred of the donors called V segments functional above 56.7% productive rearrangements and segregating when the between-donor standard deviation exceeded 5%. A statistical classification framework was built for diagnosing cytomegalovirus status from the catalog of TCR beta chain sequences. A later analysis assigned V and J genes by comparing TCR nucleotide sequences with IMGT/GENE-DB human TR gene sequences. The TCRdist pipeline was used in a later analysis to assign CDR3 sequences and most-parsimonious VDJ recombination scenarios. In a later analysis, each TCR beta chain was defined by its CDR3 amino acid sequence together with its V-gene family, and reads without a unique V-gene family were excluded. A later analysis removed 500 to 600 highly shared, low-generation-probability nucleotide sequences to deal with suspected cross-contamination and a sequencing artifact. In a later analysis, a clonal expansion index for each public chain was calculated from normalized within-repertoire ranks of inferred template counts. In a later analysis, generation probabilities were computed with a VDJ recombination model fitted to out-of-frame rearrangements, and the resulting probabilities were checked against IGoR. A later analysis scored TCR-TCR, TCR-HLA and TCR-CMV co-occurrence with hypergeometric tests, applying a repertoire-size bias correction to TCR pairs. To estimate false discovery rates, a later analysis permuted the HLA or CMV assignments 20 times. In a later analysis, co-occurring TCRs were grouped using DBSCAN, and TCRdist sequence similarity was added for clustering within HLA-allele-positive subsets. Repertoires with fewer than 30,000 or more than 120,000 public chains, plus five repertoires with anomalous nucleotide sharing, were excluded from co-occurrence clustering. In TCRdb, the immuneACCESS table is reduced to in-frame sequences with V and J assigned. These tables do not hold every clone; where another copy was compared, an unresolved V gene accounts for under half, and the others remain unexplained. The DNA was the basis for D and trimming; V, J and clone size are from that table. The sample has about 150,000 clones on record, roughly 82% of them singletons. The top ten clones comprise around 7% of the sample.

What was sequenced was PBMCs. This receptor was taken from a woman aged 50 to 60 in good health and CMV-seropositive.

The CDR3 is CASSSIRRDRAHNEKLFF. The bases are TGTGCCAGCAGCTCAATTAGGCGGGACAGGGCCCATAATGAAAAACTGTTTTTT. This sequence uses TRBV7-9 and TRBJ1-4, with 9 bases matching TRBD1. CDR1 and CDR2, per the germline V gene (reference sequence), are SEHNR and FQNEAQ. Compared with germline, V lacks 4 bases and J lacks 4 bases; bases without a gene match: 13. From cysteine to phenylalanine, the CDR3 is 18 amino acids long. The retained sequence is limited to the CDR3, 54 bases, with the frame set at the first base.